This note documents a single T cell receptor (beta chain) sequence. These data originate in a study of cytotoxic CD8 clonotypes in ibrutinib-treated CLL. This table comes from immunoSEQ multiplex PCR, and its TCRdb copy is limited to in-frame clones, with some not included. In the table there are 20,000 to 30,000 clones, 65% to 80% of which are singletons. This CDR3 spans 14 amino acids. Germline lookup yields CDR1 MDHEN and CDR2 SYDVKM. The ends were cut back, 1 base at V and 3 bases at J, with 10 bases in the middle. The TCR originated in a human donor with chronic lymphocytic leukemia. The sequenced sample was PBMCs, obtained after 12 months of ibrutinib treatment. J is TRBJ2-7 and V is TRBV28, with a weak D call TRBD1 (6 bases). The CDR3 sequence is CASSLLDSYYEQYF. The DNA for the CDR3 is TGTGCCAGCAGTTTATTGGACAGCTACTACGAGCAGTACTTC.